The rows below give T cell receptor beta chains drawn from one sample of a study of T cells in Graves' hyperthyroidism and ophthalmopathy. TCRdb used MiXCR to reprocess the multiplex PCR reads, holding one entry per CDR3 protein. The table includes about 600,000 distinct CDR3 sequences, around 15% detected once. Sequencing was carried out using blood. The receptors shown here come from a woman aged 50 to 60 with Graves' ophthalmopathy. The CDR3 runs from the conserved cysteine through the conserved F or W. A D gene is named only where the DNA matches it firmly. Only part of the rows carry a size: once, few, many, or a class if the clone is expanded.

d_gene	j_gene	v_gene	abundance	CDR3aa	CDR3nt
TRBD1	TRBJ2-5	TRBV7-2	many	CASSPGQGRQTQYF	TGTGCCAGCAGCCCGGGACAGGGGAGGCAGACCCAGTACTTC
TRBD1	TRBJ2-2	TRBV7-9	-	CASSQGQGRWTGLNTGELFF	TGTGCCAGCAGCCAAGGACAGGGGCGGTGGACGGGACTGAACACCGGGGAGCTGTTTTTT
-	TRBJ2-7	TRBV7-9	few	CASSLEVFGSSYEQYF	TGTGCCAGCAGCTTAGAAGTGTTCGGGAGCTCCTACGAGCAGTACTTC
-	TRBJ1-5	TRBV6-2/TRBV6-3	-	CASSPGTLWSNQPQHF	TGTGCCAGCAGTCCAGGGACCTTATGGAGCAATCAGCCCCAGCATTTT
-	TRBJ1-5	TRBV2	many	CASSAPSDQPQHF	TGTGCCAGCAGTGCCCCCTCAGATCAGCCCCAGCATTTT
-	TRBJ1-1	TRBV7-2	many	CASSLYRNEAFF	TGTGCCAGCAGCTTATACCGGAACGAAGCTTTCTTT
-	TRBJ2-3	TRBV20-1	-	CSARATESTDTQYF	TGCAGTGCTAGAGCAACTGAGAGCACAGATACGCAGTATTTT
-	TRBJ2-7	TRBV9	-	CASSVGPGSDEQYF	TGTGCCAGCAGCGTAGGTCCGGGGAGCGACGAGCAGTACTTC
TRBD2	TRBJ2-1	TRBV15	-	CATSTQSSGSGYEQFF	TGTGCCACCAGCACCCAAAGTAGCGGGAGTGGGTATGAGCAGTTCTTC
-	TRBJ2-1	TRBV12-3/TRBV12-4	-	CASSTGTRGLEQFF	TGTGCCAGCAGTACTGGGACTCGGGGATTAGAGCAGTTCTTC
-	TRBJ2-5	TRBV7-6	many	CATRNGPEETQYF	TGTGCCACCCGAAATGGTCCTGAAGAGACCCAGTACTTC
-	TRBJ1-1	TRBV5-6	many	CASSLGELMGAFF	TGTGCCAGCAGCTTGGGGGAGTTGATGGGAGCTTTCTTT
TRBD1	TRBJ1-2	TRBV4-1	once	CASSQERWQGDYGYTF	TGCGCCAGCAGCCAAGAAAGGTGGCAGGGGGACTATGGCTACACCTTC
-	TRBJ2-3	TRBV12-3/TRBV12-4	many	CASSPVTDTQYF	TGTGCCAGTAGCCCGGTGACAGATACGCAGTATTTT
TRBD2	TRBJ2-7	TRBV5-1	-	CASSFIAGGSYEQYF	TGCGCCAGCAGCTTTATAGCGGGAGGCTCCTACGAGCAGTACTTC
-	TRBJ2-5	TRBV9	many	CASSVAIQETQYF	TGTGCCAGCAGCGTAGCCATCCAAGAGACCCAGTACTTC
-	TRBJ2-1	TRBV19	-	CASKVAGAPLEQFF	TGTGCCAGTAAAGTTGCAGGCGCCCCTTTAGAGCAGTTCTTC
-	TRBJ2-1	TRBV9	-	CASSGAGAGSYNEQLF	TGTGCCAGCAGCGGGGCTGGGGCAGGGTCCTACAATGAGCAGCTCTTC
TRBD1	TRBJ1-4	TRBV29-1	-	CSVSPRTGGKDEKLFF	TGCAGCGTTTCGCCCCGGACAGGGGGCAAGGATGAAAAACTGTTTTTT
-	TRBJ2-3	TRBV28	many	CASSLFSDTQYF	TGTGCCAGCAGTTTATTTTCGGATACGCAGTATTTT
TRBD1	TRBJ1-1	TRBV28	many	CASSSMGQGIAEAFF	TGTGCCAGCAGTAGTATGGGACAGGGAATCGCTGAAGCTTTCTTT
TRBD1	TRBJ2-7	TRBV28	many	CASRPGQPYEQYF	TGTGCCAGCAGGCCGGGACAGCCCTACGAGCAGTACTTC
-	TRBJ1-1	TRBV10-3	many	CAISESTLGVTEAFF	TGTGCCATCAGTGAGTCGACTCTTGGGGTCACTGAAGCTTTCTTT
TRBD2	TRBJ2-1	TRBV20-1	few	CSAISPGDYSYNEQFF	TGCAGTGCTATATCCCCGGGGGACTACTCCTACAATGAGCAGTTCTTC
-	TRBJ1-1	TRBV5-5	few	CASSLAGERNTEAFF	TGTGCCAGCAGCTTGGCGGGGGAGAGGAACACTGAAGCTTTCTTT
-	TRBJ2-2	TRBV4-2	few	CASSQGVGEHTGELFF	TGTGCCAGCAGCCAAGGGGTGGGAGAGCACACCGGGGAGCTGTTTTTT
-	TRBJ2-5	TRBV6-1	few	CASWGSWGETQYF	TGTGCCAGCTGGGGGTCCTGGGGAGAGACCCAGTACTTC
TRBD1	TRBJ2-7	TRBV7-9	many	CASSYGTASYEQYF	TGTGCCAGCAGCTACGGGACAGCTTCCTACGAGCAGTACTTC
-	TRBJ2-5	TRBV11-2	few	CASSFGSKETQYF	TGTGCCAGCAGCTTCGGCAGCAAAGAGACCCAGTACTTC
-	TRBJ2-2	TRBV5-1	many	CASSLGGGELFF	TGCGCCAGCAGCTTGGGAGGCGGGGAGCTGTTTTTT
TRBD2	TRBJ2-1	TRBV20-1	many	CSASSGLAGHEQFF	TGCAGTGCTTCTTCGGGACTAGCGGGACATGAGCAGTTCTTC
-	TRBJ1-1	TRBV28	many	CASSAGIMNTEAFF	TGTGCCAGCAGTGCCGGGATCATGAACACTGAAGCTTTCTTT
-	TRBJ2-1	TRBV12-3/TRBV12-4	many	CASSLGVPGNEQFF	TGTGCCAGCAGTTTAGGGGTACCTGGCAATGAGCAGTTCTTC
TRBD2	TRBJ2-7	TRBV10-3	many	CAIGIGLAGAYEQYF	TGTGCCATCGGGATTGGGCTAGCGGGGGCCTACGAGCAGTACTTC
-	TRBJ1-5	TRBV24-1	many	CATSDRGFQPQHF	TGTGCCACCAGTGACAGGGGATTTCAGCCCCAGCATTTT
TRBD2	TRBJ2-1	TRBV20-1	many	CSARELAGGYNEQFF	TGCAGTGCTAGAGAACTAGCGGGAGGATACAATGAGCAGTTCTTC
-	TRBJ2-2	TRBV12-5	few	CASVPGWTGELFF	TGTGCTAGTGTTCCAGGGTGGACCGGGGAGCTGTTTTTT
-	TRBJ1-2	TRBV19	few	CASSIEQGDYGYTF	TGTGCCAGTAGTATAGAACAGGGAGACTATGGCTACACCTTC
TRBD2	TRBJ2-7	TRBV20-1	many	CSARDAGGSYEQYF	TGCAGTGCTAGAGATGCGGGAGGGAGCTACGAGCAGTACTTC
TRBD1	TRBJ2-5	TRBV15	-	CATSRRGQAGVTQYF	TGTGCCACCAGCAGGCGTGGACAGGCCGGCGTGACCCAGTACTTC
-	TRBJ2-1	TRBV7-6	many	CASSLIAGITYNEQFF	TGTGCCAGCAGCTTAATCGCGGGCATTACCTACAATGAGCAGTTCTTC
-	TRBJ1-4	TRBV2	-	CASSEPGRSSEKLFF	TGTGCCAGCAGTGAGCCGGGACGGTCGAGTGAAAAACTGTTTTTT
TRBD2	TRBJ2-1	TRBV7-9	many	CASSLKREVGEQFF	TGTGCCAGCAGCTTGAAGCGGGAGGTGGGTGAGCAGTTCTTC
-	TRBJ2-3	TRBV2	-	CASPTRLAGTDSQYF	TGTGCCAGCCCTACGCGGCTAGCAGGCACAGATTCGCAGTATTTT
-	TRBJ2-4	TRBV12-3/TRBV12-4	-	CASSLVLSPAAKNIQYF	TGTGCCAGCAGTTTAGTTTTGTCACCAGCGGCCAAAAACATTCAGTACTTC
-	TRBJ1-3	TRBV7-9	-	CASSRRGSGNTIYF	TGTGCCAGCAGCCGAAGGGGCTCTGGAAACACCATATATTTT
-	TRBJ1-4	TRBV27	few	CASSLLGREREKLFF	TGTGCCAGCAGTTTGTTGGGGCGGGAGCGAGAAAAACTGTTTTTT
TRBD2	TRBJ2-1	TRBV19	few	CASSILTSGSQYNEQFF	TGTGCCAGTAGTATATTAACTAGCGGGAGTCAATACAATGAGCAGTTCTTC
-	TRBJ2-5	TRBV18	many	CASSPTPPSETQYF	TGTGCCAGCTCACCAACCCCCCCGTCAGAGACCCAGTACTTC
-	TRBJ2-7	TRBV12-3/TRBV12-4	many	CASSKAGYEQYF	TGTGCCAGCAGTAAGGCAGGGTACGAGCAGTACTTC
TRBD1	TRBJ2-2	TRBV29-1	-	CSVRRDSSTGELFF	TGCAGCGTTAGACGGGACAGCTCCACCGGGGAGCTGTTTTTT
-	TRBJ1-6	TRBV6-1	many	CASSQSARSSYNSPLHF	TGTGCCAGCAGTCAATCCGCTCGGAGCTCCTATAATTCACCCCTCCACTTT
TRBD1	TRBJ1-6	TRBV28	-	CASSPGQGASSPLHF	TGTGCCAGCAGCCCGGGACAGGGGGCGAGCTCACCCCTCCACTTT
-	TRBJ2-5	TRBV29-1	many	CSVDYPRGGKTQYF	TGCAGCGTTGACTACCCCAGGGGGGGGAAGACCCAGTACTTC
-	TRBJ2-7	TRBV6-2/TRBV6-3	few	CASSRSAKMGEQYF	TGTGCCAGCAGTAGATCAGCTAAGATGGGGGAGCAGTACTTC
-	TRBJ2-1	TRBV7-2	many	CASSWTLQPVAVGRNEQFF	TGTGCCAGCAGTTGGACGCTCCAGCCCGTGGCGGTAGGGCGGAATGAGCAGTTCTTC
-	TRBJ1-5	TRBV18	many	CASSRQVNQPQHF	TGTGCCAGCTCCCGACAGGTCAATCAGCCCCAGCATTTT
-	TRBJ1-4	TRBV4-3	few	CASSQDNRGWRDEKLFF	TGCGCCAGCAGCCAAGATAATCGAGGGTGGCGCGATGAAAAACTGTTTTTT